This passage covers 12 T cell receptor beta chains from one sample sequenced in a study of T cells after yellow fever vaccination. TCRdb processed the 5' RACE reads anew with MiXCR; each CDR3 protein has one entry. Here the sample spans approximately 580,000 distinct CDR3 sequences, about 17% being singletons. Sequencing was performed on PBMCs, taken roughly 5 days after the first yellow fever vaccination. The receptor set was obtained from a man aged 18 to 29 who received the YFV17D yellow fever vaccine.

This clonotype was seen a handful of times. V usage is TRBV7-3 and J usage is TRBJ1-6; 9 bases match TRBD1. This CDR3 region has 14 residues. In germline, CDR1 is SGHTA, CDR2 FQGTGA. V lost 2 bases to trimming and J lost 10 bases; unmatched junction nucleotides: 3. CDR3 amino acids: CASSLEDRGSPLHF. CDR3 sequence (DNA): TGTGCCAGCAGCTTAGAGGACAGGGGCTCACCCCTCCACTTT.

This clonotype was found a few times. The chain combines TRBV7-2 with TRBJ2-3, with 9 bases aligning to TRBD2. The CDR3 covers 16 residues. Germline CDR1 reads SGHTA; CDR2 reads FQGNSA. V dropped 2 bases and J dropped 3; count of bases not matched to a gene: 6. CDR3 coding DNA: TGTGCCAGCAGCTTATTCCTAGCGGGGACTACAGATACGCAGTATTTT. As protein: CASSLFLAGTTDTQYF.

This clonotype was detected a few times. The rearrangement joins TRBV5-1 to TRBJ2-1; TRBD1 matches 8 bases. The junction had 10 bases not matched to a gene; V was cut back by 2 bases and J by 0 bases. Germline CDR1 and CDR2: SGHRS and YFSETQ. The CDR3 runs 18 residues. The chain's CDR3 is CASSFPSRGQGSYNEQFF. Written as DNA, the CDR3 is TGCGCCAGCAGCTTTCCCAGCAGAGGACAGGGCTCCTACAATGAGCAGTTCTTC.

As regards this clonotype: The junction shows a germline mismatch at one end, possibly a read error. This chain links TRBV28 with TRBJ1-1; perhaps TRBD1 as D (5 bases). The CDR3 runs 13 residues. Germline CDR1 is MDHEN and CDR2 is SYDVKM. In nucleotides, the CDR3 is TGTGCCATCCTCTCGGGGGAATGGGTCGAAGTTTTCTTT. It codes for CAILSGEWVEVFF.

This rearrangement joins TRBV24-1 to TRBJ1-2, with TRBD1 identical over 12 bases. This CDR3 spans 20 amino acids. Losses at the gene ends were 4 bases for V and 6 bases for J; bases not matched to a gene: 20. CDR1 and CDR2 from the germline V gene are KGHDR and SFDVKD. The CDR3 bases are TGTGCCACCAGTGAACCCCTCCGATCCGGGACAGGGGGCGGTGGGGATGGCTACACCTTC. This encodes CATSEPLRSGTGGGGDGYTF.

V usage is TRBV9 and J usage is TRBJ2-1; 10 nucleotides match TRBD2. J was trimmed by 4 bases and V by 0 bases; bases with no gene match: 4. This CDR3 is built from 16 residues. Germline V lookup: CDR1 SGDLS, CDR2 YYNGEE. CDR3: CASSVVRTSGYNEQFF. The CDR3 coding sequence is TGTGCCAGCAGCGTAGTGAGGACTAGCGGATACAATGAGCAGTTCTTC.

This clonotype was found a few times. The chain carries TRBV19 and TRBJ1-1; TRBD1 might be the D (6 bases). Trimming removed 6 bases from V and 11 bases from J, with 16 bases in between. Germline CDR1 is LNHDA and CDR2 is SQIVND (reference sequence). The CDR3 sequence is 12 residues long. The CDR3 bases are TGTGCCAGTAGAGGACTGGGGGGCGCGGCTTTCTTT. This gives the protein CASRGLGGAAFF. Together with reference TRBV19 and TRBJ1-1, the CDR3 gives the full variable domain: DGGITQSPKYLFRKEGQNVTLSCEQNLNHDAMYWYRQDPGQGLRLIYYSQIVNDFQKGDIAEGYSVSREKKESFPLTVTSAQKNPTAFYLCASRGLGGAAFFGQGTRLTVV.

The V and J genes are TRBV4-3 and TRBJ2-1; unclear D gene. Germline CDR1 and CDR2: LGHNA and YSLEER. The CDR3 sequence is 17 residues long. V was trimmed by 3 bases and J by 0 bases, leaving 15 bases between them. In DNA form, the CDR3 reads TGCGCCAGCAGCCAGGAACCGGCCTTGAGCTCCTACAATGAGCAGTTCTTC. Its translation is CASSQEPALSSYNEQFF.

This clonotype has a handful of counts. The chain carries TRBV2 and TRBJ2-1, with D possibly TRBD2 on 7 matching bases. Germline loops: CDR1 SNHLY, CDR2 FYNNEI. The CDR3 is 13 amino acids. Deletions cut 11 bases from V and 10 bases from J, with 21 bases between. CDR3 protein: CALSRGASQEQFF. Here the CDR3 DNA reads TGTGCCCTTTCCCGGGGGGCCTCGCAGGAGCAGTTCTTC.

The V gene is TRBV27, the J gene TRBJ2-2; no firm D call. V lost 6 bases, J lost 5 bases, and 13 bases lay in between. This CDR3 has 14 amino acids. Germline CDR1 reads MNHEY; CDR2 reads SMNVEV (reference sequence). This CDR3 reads CASRLGLSTGELFF. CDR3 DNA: TGTGCCAGCAGATTGGGCCTATCTACCGGGGAGCTGTTTTTT.

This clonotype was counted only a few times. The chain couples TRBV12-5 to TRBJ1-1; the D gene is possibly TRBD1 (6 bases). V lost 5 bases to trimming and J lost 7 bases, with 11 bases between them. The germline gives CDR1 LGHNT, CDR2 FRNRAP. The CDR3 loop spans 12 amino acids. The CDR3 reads CASGKGGIEAFF. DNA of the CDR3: TGTGCTAGTGGTAAGGGGGGGATTGAAGCTTTCTTT.

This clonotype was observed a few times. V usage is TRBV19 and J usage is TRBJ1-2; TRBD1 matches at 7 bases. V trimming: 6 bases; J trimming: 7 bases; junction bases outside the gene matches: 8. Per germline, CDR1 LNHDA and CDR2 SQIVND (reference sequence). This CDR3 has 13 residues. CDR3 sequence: CASREGGRSGYTF. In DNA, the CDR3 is TGTGCCAGTAGGGAAGGGGGCAGAAGTGGCTACACCTTC.